These T cell receptor beta chains were read from a single sample in a study of glioma-infiltrating T cells after dendritic cell vaccination. Produced via immunoSEQ multiplex PCR; TCRdb's table is partial and in-frame only. The repertoire includes tens of thousands of clones, around 87% of them detected once, and approximately 2% sits in the top ten. This sample comprised blood, obtained after dendritic cell vaccination. The receptors were sampled from a human donor with glioblastoma. The conserved cysteine and the conserved F or W are not part of the CDR3 here. Rows give clone size only sometimes, using once, few, many, or a class for an expanded clone.

V gene,clone size,J gene,CDR3 protein
TRBV30,.,TRBJ2-5,AWSVGGQETQY
TRBV9,.,TRBJ2-5,ASSVVDSQETQY
TRBV5-1,.,TRBJ2-2,ASSSHPGQGITGELF
TRBV12-5,once,TRBJ1-5,ASGLVQGEHQPQH
TRBV6-5,.,TRBJ1-1,ASSYGTQKGWVF
TRBV7-2,.,TRBJ2-3,ASSTSGTSTDTQY
TRBV6-5,.,TRBJ2-7,ASSYGTGRDEQY
TRBV11-2,.,TRBJ1-3,ASRLSGNTIY
TRBV10-3,.,TRBJ1-5,AISGQGEQPQH
TRBV6-5,.,TRBJ1-6,ASSEDRGLSPLH
TRBV29-1,few,TRBJ2-1,SVAGTSGFNEQF
TRBV30,.,TRBJ1-3,AWSVSRSSGNTIY
TRBV7-9,.,TRBJ2-7,ASSSTGEPPEQY
TRBV4-2,.,TRBJ2-2,ASSQARNGELF
TRBV9,.,TRBJ2-7,ASSVDQAQRREQY
TRBV5-8,.,TRBJ1-1,ASIHGWARENTEAF
TRBV5-1,.,TRBJ1-2,ASSPQTNYGYT
TRBV19,.,TRBJ2-2,ASSRGQVTGELF
TRBV7-3,.,TRBJ2-1,ASSLSPSAGAPYNEQF
TRBV10-3,.,TRBJ2-1,AISEDRTGHNEQF
TRBV6-1,.,TRBJ2-7,ASSLSEDSYEQY
TRBV9,.,TRBJ2-2,ASSVGGGEISGELF